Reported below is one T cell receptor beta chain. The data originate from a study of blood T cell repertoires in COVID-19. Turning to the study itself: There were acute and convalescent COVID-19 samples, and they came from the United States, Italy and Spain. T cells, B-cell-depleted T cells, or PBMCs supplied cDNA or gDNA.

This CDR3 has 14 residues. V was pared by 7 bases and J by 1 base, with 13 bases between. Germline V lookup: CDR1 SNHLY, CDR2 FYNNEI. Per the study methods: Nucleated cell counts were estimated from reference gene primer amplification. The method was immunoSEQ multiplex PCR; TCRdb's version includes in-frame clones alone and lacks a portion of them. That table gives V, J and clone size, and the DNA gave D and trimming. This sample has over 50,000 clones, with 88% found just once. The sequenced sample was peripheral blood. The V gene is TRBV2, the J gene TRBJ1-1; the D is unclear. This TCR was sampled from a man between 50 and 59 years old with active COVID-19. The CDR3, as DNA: TGTGCCAGCACCGTTGGAGGGAGGAACACTGAAGCTTTCTTT. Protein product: CASTVGGRNTEAFF.